This entry features one T cell receptor beta chain sequence. Its target is unknown. The sequenced template was cDNA made from the entire isolated RNA. Sequencing was performed with immunoSEQ multiplex PCR; in TCRdb, only in-frame clones are kept and a portion is missing. This table holds some 63,000 clones, roughly 50% found once. This CDR3 spans 15 amino acids. Germline CDR1 and CDR2: KGHSH and LQKENI. Losses at the gene ends were 6 bases for V and 5 bases for J; bases not matched to a gene: 11. The sample belongs to a study of beta chain features in type 1 diabetes. Regarding the study as a whole: People with Type 1 diabetes carried modestly yet significantly shorter TCRB CDR3s in all four CD4+ subsets.

Purity exceeding 95% was reached by all sorted populations. This sequence originates from a man aged 25-40 years with type 1 diabetes. J is TRBJ1-2 and V is TRBV18; 8 nucleotides agree with TRBD1. Material: central memory CD4+ T cells from blood. CDR3 sequence reads: CASSPSQGAEYGYTF. The CDR3 DNA reads TGTGCCAGCTCCCCCTCCCAGGGGGCTGAATATGGCTACACCTTC. Drawing the rest from reference TRBV18 and TRBJ1-2, the complete variable domain is NAGVMQNPRHLVRRRGQEARLRCSPMKGHSHVYWYRQLPEEGLKFMVYLQKENIIDESGMPKERFSAEFPKEGPSILRIQQVVRGDSAAYFCASSPSQGAEYGYTFGSGTRLTVV.